The 10 T cell receptor beta chains presented below share a single source sample, sequenced in a study of blood T cells in healthy people across ages. The second PCR ran about 6 to 12 cycles with a sample-barcoded 5' primer and J-beta primers. TCRdb analysed the 5' RACE reads with MiXCR anew, one entry per CDR3 protein. The data show around 970,000 distinct CDR3 sequences, about 51% seen once. Sequenced sample: blood. Receptors were obtained from a woman aged 55-75 years in good health.

The chain combines TRBV6-6 with TRBJ2-2; D remains ambiguous. The CDR3 consists of 15 residues. With 8 bases removed from V and 1 base from J, the gap between germline ends came to 14 bases. CDR1 and CDR2 from the germline V gene are MNHNY and SVGAGI (reference sequence). The DNA for the CDR3 is TGTGCCAGCTCTGGCGTCCTTGGGAACACCGGGGAGCTGTTTTTT. Translating it yields CASSGVLGNTGELFF.

Only one count was recorded for this clonotype. The genes are TRBV3-1 and TRBJ1-2; D remains unclear. From germline, CDR1 is LGHDT and CDR2 YNNKEL (reference sequence). Trimming removed 0 bases from V and 11 bases from J, with 16 bases in between. The CDR3 totals 14 residues. Written as DNA, the CDR3 is TGTGCCAGCAGCCAAGAGCGGAGGGCGGCCTCTTACACCTTC. It encodes CASSQERRAASYTF.

The CDR3 DNA reads as TGTGCCAGCCGAGAGCCGGGACTGGCCCCCGGTACGCAGTATTTT. Encoded protein: CASREPGLAPGTQYF. The rearrangement joins TRBV6-2 or TRBV6-3 to TRBJ2-3; the D gene is possibly TRBD2 (6 bases). Germline assignment: CDR1 MNHEY and CDR2 SVGEGT. This CDR3 spans 15 amino acids. The V end was cut by 8 bases, the J end by 8 bases, with 23 bases between.

This chain connects TRBV11-3 to TRBJ2-7; perhaps TRBD1 as D (5 bases). The length of the CDR3 is 15 residues. V lost 1 base, J lost 3 bases, and 13 bases lay in between. Looked up from germline, CDR1 is SGHNT and CDR2 is YENEEA. CDR3 region: CASSLGAPGNYEQYF. The CDR3 DNA follows: TGTGCCAGCAGCTTAGGGGCCCCAGGGAACTACGAGCAGTACTTC.

Many counts were recorded for this clonotype. This chain uses TRBV29-1 with TRBJ2-5, with D possibly TRBD2 on 5 matching bases. CDR1 and CDR2 (germline): SQVTM, ANQGSEA. Trimming removed 6 bases at V and 2 bases at J, with 19 bases between. This CDR3 spans 15 amino acids. The CDR3 here is CSVPHPSSVQETQYF. For the CDR3, the DNA is TGCAGCGTCCCCCACCCAAGTAGCGTACAAGAGACCCAGTACTTC.

This clonotype has more than one count but fewer than ten. The chain has TRBV14 and TRBJ2-1; 8 bases match TRBD1. This CDR3 has 13 amino acids. The germline gives CDR1 SGHDN, CDR2 FVKESK. V lost 0 bases, J lost 13 bases, and 5 bases stayed unmatched. The CDR3 nucleotides are TGTGCCAGCAGCCAAGATCCACAGGGGGTACAGTTCTTC. Translating it yields CASSQDPQGVQFF.

This chain connects TRBV5-1 to TRBJ2-1, with D perhaps TRBD2 (6 bases). This CDR3 contains 14 residues. Trimming removed 0 bases at V and 7 bases at J, with 11 bases between. Germline CDR1 SGHRS, CDR2 YFSETQ. CDR3 bases: TGCGCCAGCAGCTTGGTCGCGCTAGCGAATGAGCAGTTCTTC. Translated: CASSLVALANEQFF.

This clonotype was seen only a few times. The chain uses TRBV4-1 and TRBJ2-7; unclear D gene. Germline loops: CDR1 MGHRA, CDR2 YSYEKL. The CDR3 totals 13 residues. V lost 4 bases to trimming and J lost 4 bases, with 11 bases between them. DNA for the CDR3: TGCGCCAGCAGCCCCGGGCCATATTACGAGCAGTACTTC. Encoded protein: CASSPGPYYEQYF.

The chain has TRBV6-2 or TRBV6-3 and TRBJ2-4, with 11 bases fitting TRBD2. The end of the DNA fits TRBJ2-7 better, so the J call may be wrong. The CDR3 contains 13 residues. The V gene's germline CDR1 is MNHEY and CDR2 SVGEGT. CDR3 sequence (DNA): TGTGCCAGCGGAACCGGGACTAGCGGCGAGCAGTACTTC. Protein: CASGTGTSGEQYF.

This clonotype was observed a few times. The chain uses TRBV6-1 and TRBJ2-4, with D possibly TRBD2 on 6 matching bases. V lost 0 bases and J 5 bases, leaving 17 bases between the germline ends. This CDR3 has 17 residues. Per germline, CDR1 MNHNS and CDR2 SASEGT. CDR3 residues: CASSEASGGWRENIQYF. Written as DNA, the CDR3 is TGTGCCAGCAGTGAAGCCTCTGGGGGGTGGAGAGAAAACATTCAGTACTTC.